Shown below are 7 T cell receptor beta chains from a single sample sequenced in a study of T-cell reconstitution after alpha-beta-depleted transplantation in children. Unique molecular identifiers were built into the TCRbeta library. One entry per CDR3 protein, called by TCRdb with MiXCR from the PCR reads. The data hold around 580,000 distinct CDR3 sequences, with roughly 30% observed a single time. The sample here was PBMCs, taken before TCRalphabeta/CD19-depleted stem cell transplant. These receptors came from a boy younger than two with Wiskott-Aldrich syndrome, due to receive a stem cell transplant.

In this sample, this clonotype turned up a few times. CDR3 amino acids: CASSLKGLYQPQHF. In nucleotides, the CDR3 is TGTGCCAGCAGTTTAAAAGGGTTGTATCAGCCCCAGCATTTT. The chain employs TRBV12-3 or TRBV12-4 and TRBJ1-5; no reliable D call. Trimming took off 2 bases at V and 5 bases at J, with 10 bases between the two ends. The CDR3 spans 14 residues.

A few counts support this clonotype. The chain joins TRBV10-3 to TRBJ2-7; 9 bases are shared with TRBD1. Germline V gene data show CDR1 as ENHRY and CDR2 as SYGVKD. V trimming: 7 bases; J trimming: 4 bases; junction bases outside the gene matches: 5. The CDR3 sequence is 13 residues long. The chain's CDR3 is CAITRDRAYEQYF. The CDR3 DNA reads TGTGCCATCACTCGGGACAGGGCGTACGAGCAGTACTTC.

This clonotype was seen a handful of times. CDR3 in amino acids: CASSMGVDEQFF. The CDR3 nucleotides are TGTGCCAGCAGCATGGGAGTAGATGAGCAGTTCTTC. The chain has TRBV7-9 and TRBJ2-1; possibly TRBD2 for D (5 bases). CDR3 size: 12 residues. Trimming pared 5 bases from V and 8 bases from J, leaving 10 bases between. Germline V CDR1 and CDR2: SEHNR, FQNEAQ (reference sequence).

In its sample, this clonotype was seen a few times. The chain couples TRBV5-1 to TRBJ2-1, with 8 bases fitting TRBD2. Unmatched junction bases numbered 7, after V lost 3 bases and J lost 5 bases. This CDR3 has 15 amino acids. Germline V lookup: CDR1 SGHRS, CDR2 YFSETQ. Here the CDR3 DNA reads TGCGCCAGCAGCTCTGGTCGACTAGCGAACAATGAGCAGTTCTTC. It specifies CASSSGRLANNEQFF.

The chain couples TRBV12-3 or TRBV12-4 to TRBJ1-5, with D unclear. CDR3 length: 13 residues. V dropped 5 bases and J dropped 4 bases, with 9 bases sitting between them. In DNA, the CDR3 is TGTGCCAGCAGTCCCGGGATTAATCAGCCCCAGCATTTT. Translation: CASSPGINQPQHF.

V and J are TRBV5-1 and TRBJ2-1, with 8 bases aligning to TRBD2. The germline CDR1 and CDR2 sequences are SGHRS and YFSETQ. This CDR3 contains 13 residues. Unmatched junction bases numbered 6, after V lost 6 bases and J lost 7 bases. CDR3: CASTLAGSNEQFF. As DNA, the CDR3 is TGCGCCAGCACCCTAGCGGGCTCTAATGAGCAGTTCTTC.

V usage is TRBV20-1 and J usage is TRBJ1-1; 8 bases fit TRBD1. V gave up 2 bases and J gave up 2 bases; unmatched junction bases: 4. From germline, CDR1 is DFQATT and CDR2 SNEGSKA (reference sequence). The CDR3 length is 14 residues. The CDR3, as DNA: TGCAGTGCTAGACCCGGGACAGGCAACACTGAAGCTTTCTTT. Amino acids: CSARPGTGNTEAFF.